This is a list of T cell receptor beta chains from one sample in a study of cytomegalovirus exposure and HLA in healthy donors. Method: immunoSEQ multiplex PCR; TCRdb's copy keeps in-frame clones and lacks some. Of around 150,000 clones listed, roughly three quarters are singletons. The specimen was PBMCs. Source of these receptors: a man between 35 and 55 years old in good health and CMV-seronegative. CDR3s include the opening cysteine and the closing phenylalanine or tryptophan. Fields, in order: J gene, D gene, clone size, V gene, CDR3 DNA, CDR3 protein. D genes are given only for firm matches. Expanded clones are given a class, and other clones once, few, many or no size at all.

TRBJ1-1,TRBD1,.,TRBV2,TGTGCCAGCGCCGGGACAGGGACTTATGGGACTGAAGCTTTCTTT,CASAGTGTYGTEAFF
TRBJ1-3,.,.,TRBV6-4,TGTGCCAGCAGGGCCCAGGCCAAATTTACGGAAGGAAACACCATATATTTT,CASRAQAKFTEGNTIYF
TRBJ2-7,TRBD1,.,TRBV18,TGTGCCAGCTCACCACGCGGACAAGCAGGGGGTTACGAGCAGTACTTC,CASSPRGQAGGYEQYF
TRBJ2-3,.,.,TRBV5-1,TGCGCCAGCAGCTTGGGCGGGGGCGACACAGATACGCAGTATTTT,CASSLGGGDTDTQYF
TRBJ2-7,.,.,TRBV5-6,TGTGCCAGCAGCTTTGGGGCACCATTCTCCTACGAGCAGTACTTC,CASSFGAPFSYEQYF
TRBJ2-5,TRBD1,.,TRBV19,TGTGCCAGTAGTACTCCCGGGACAGGTGAAGAGACCCAGTACTTC,CASSTPGTGEETQYF
TRBJ2-7,.,.,TRBV30,TGTGCCTGGACCCAGGGGTACGAGCAGTACTTC,CAWTQGYEQYF
TRBJ1-4,.,.,TRBV6-7,TGTGCCAGCAGTGCCCCTTCCATCATACAGGGAGTTAATGAAAAACTGTTTTTT,CASSAPSIIQGVNEKLFF
TRBJ1-4,TRBD1,.,TRBV7-9,TGTGCCAGCAGCCCCGGACAGGGGGGGGAAAAACTGTTTTTT,CASSPGQGGEKLFF
TRBJ1-1,.,few,TRBV11-3,TGTGCCAGCAGCTTATTCCCGCAGGGTCCCTCGCACACTGAAGCTTTCTTT,CASSLFPQGPSHTEAFF
TRBJ2-7,TRBD2,.,TRBV30,TGTGCCTGGAGGGTAGCGGGAGCCAACGAGCAGTACTTC,CAWRVAGANEQYF
TRBJ1-2,.,.,TRBV14,TGTGCCAGCAGCCAAGAAGGGAGATACGGGGATGGCTACACCTTC,CASSQEGRYGDGYTF
TRBJ2-3,.,.,TRBV6-1,TGTGCCAGCAGGGGCGTCACAGATACGCAGTATTTT,CASRGVTDTQYF
TRBJ1-2,.,.,TRBV7-3,TGTGCCAGCAGCTTACACCCGTCCTCGGGGGGCTACACCTTC,CASSLHPSSGGYTF
TRBJ1-2,.,.,TRBV7-9,TGTGCCAGCAGCTTCACAGGGTATGGCTACACCTTC,CASSFTGYGYTF
TRBJ2-5,.,.,TRBV10-3,TGTGCCACAAACAGGGGGGGAGAGACCCAGTACTTC,CATNRGGETQYF
TRBJ2-5,.,.,TRBV7-2,TGTGCCAGCAGCTTCTCACCGGGAGAGACCCAGTACTTC,CASSFSPGETQYF
TRBJ1-4,.,.,TRBV7-2,TGTGCCAGCAGCTCACATAATGAAAAACTGTTTTTT,CASSSHNEKLFF
TRBJ2-4,TRBD1,.,TRBV28,TGTGCCAGCAGTTTACCCACAGGACAGGGGGGTTGGTACTTC,CASSLPTGQGGWYF
TRBJ1-5,TRBD1,.,TRBV11-2,TGTGCCAGCAGCTTAAACAGGGGAGGCAATCAGCCCCAGCATTTT,CASSLNRGGNQPQHF
TRBJ2-1,TRBD1,.,TRBV19,TGTGCCAGTAGTTTACCAGGGGGTAGGGGCCTCAATGAGCAGTTCTTC,CASSLPGGRGLNEQFF
TRBJ2-7,TRBD2,.,TRBV4-3,TGCGCCAGCAGCCAAGGCCTAGCGGGGAGCTACGAGCAGTACTTC,CASSQGLAGSYEQYF
TRBJ2-7,TRBD1,.,TRBV6-5,TGTGCCAGCAGTTATTCACAGGGGGTCGAGCAGTACTTC,CASSYSQGVEQYF
TRBJ1-2,.,few,TRBV14,TGTGCCAGCAGCCAATTGGGACAAAAGAAGGGCTATGGCTACACCTTC,CASSQLGQKKGYGYTF
TRBJ2-5,TRBD2,.,TRBV5-4,TGTGCCAGCAGCGTGGGACTAGCGGGAGGAGAGACCCAGTACTTC,CASSVGLAGGETQYF
TRBJ2-5,.,few,TRBV7-7,TGTGCCAGCAGCCCCTCCGGGGAGACCCAGTACTTC,CASSPSGETQYF
TRBJ2-5,.,.,TRBV16,TGTGCCAGCAGCCAATTGGCAAAAGAGACCCAGTACTTC,CASSQLAKETQYF
TRBJ2-7,.,.,TRBV6-1,TGTGCCAGCAGCCGGGACAATGCCTACGAGCAGTACTTC,CASSRDNAYEQYF
TRBJ2-2,.,.,TRBV19,TGTGCCAGTAGTATCGGGGTAAACACCGGGGAGCTGTTTTTT,CASSIGVNTGELFF
TRBJ2-7,TRBD2,.,TRBV19,TGTGCCAGTAGCACTTCGGGCGGGAGGTACTACGAGCAGTACTTC,CASSTSGGRYYEQYF
TRBJ1-2,TRBD1,once,TRBV9,TGTGCCAGCAGCCCGCGGACAGGGTCACACTATGGCTACACCTTC,CASSPRTGSHYGYTF